Listed below are T cell receptor beta chains from one sample, sequenced in a study of beta chain features in type 1 diabetes. Profiled with immunoSEQ multiplex PCR; TCRdb holds only in-frame clones, not every one. The sample carries under 250,000 clones, under 13% recorded once. The source material was central memory CD4+ T cells from blood. The receptors derive from a man aged 18-30 years in good health. Each CDR3 is given with its conserved first and last residue. The D gene is left open where the match is weak. Not all rows give a size; the values are once, few, many and, for expanded clones, a class.

TRBJ2-1	TRBV30	few	TRBD1	CAWHMTGALNEQFF	TGTGCCTGGCACATGACAGGGGCGCTTAATGAGCAGTTCTTC
TRBJ2-3	TRBV11-3	-	-	CASSPDDTDTQYF	TGTGCCAGCAGCCCGGACGACACAGATACGCAGTATTTT
TRBJ1-1	TRBV28	-	-	CASIPPGSEAFF	TGTGCCAGCATCCCGCCCGGGTCTGAAGCTTTCTTT
TRBJ2-1	TRBV5-6	few	-	CASSQLIRGSEQFF	TGTGCCAGCAGCCAGCTGATTCGGGGGTCTGAGCAGTTCTTC
TRBJ2-5	TRBV5-1	many	-	CASSLVAGPETQYF	TGCGCCAGCAGCTTGGTGGCAGGGCCAGAGACCCAGTACTTC
TRBJ2-7	TRBV5-1	few	-	CASRHQAVESYEQYF	TGCGCCAGCAGACACCAAGCGGTAGAGTCCTACGAGCAGTACTTC
TRBJ2-7	TRBV5-1	once	-	CASSLVVAYEQYF	TGCGCCAGCAGCTTGGTAGTAGCCTACGAGCAGTACTTC
TRBJ2-1	TRBV30	-	TRBD1	CAWSTDRGYNEQFF	TGTGCCTGGAGTACTGACAGGGGATACAATGAGCAGTTCTTC
TRBJ2-3	TRBV7-9	-	-	CASSVSGKDTQYF	TGTGCCAGCAGTGTTTCAGGGAAAGATACGCAGTATTTT
TRBJ2-5	TRBV14	many	TRBD1	CASSQATGNPGFETQYF	TGTGCCAGCAGCCAGGCGACAGGGAATCCGGGATTTGAGACCCAGTACTTC
TRBJ2-1	TRBV18	-	-	CASSSGKFYNEQFF	TGTGCCAGCTCGTCCGGGAAGTTCTACAATGAGCAGTTCTTC
TRBJ2-1	TRBV2	few	TRBD2	CASIGLAGEVEQFF	TGTGCCAGCATCGGACTAGCGGGAGAGGTAGAGCAGTTCTTC
TRBJ1-1	TRBV10-3	many	TRBD1	CAIRGQPNTEAFF	TGTGCCATTAGGGGACAGCCGAACACTGAAGCTTTCTTT
TRBJ1-3	TRBV7-3	few	-	CASSLQNSGNTIYF	TGTGCCAGCAGCCTGCAGAACTCTGGAAACACCATATATTTT
TRBJ1-1	TRBV5-6	-	-	CASSLVRGGTEAFF	TGTGCCAGCAGCTTGGTTAGGGGTGGCACTGAAGCTTTCTTT
TRBJ2-7	TRBV5-1	-	-	CASSLAGHNEQYF	TGCGCCAGCAGCTTGGCGGGACATAACGAGCAGTACTTC
TRBJ2-7	TRBV10-3	many	TRBD2	CAISEPSGSGREEQYF	TGTGCCATCAGTGAGCCTTCTGGTAGCGGGAGGGAAGAGCAGTACTTC
TRBJ2-3	TRBV6-5	-	-	CASSYSTGYTQYF	TGTGCCAGCAGTTACTCGACAGGCTATACGCAGTATTTT
TRBJ1-4	TRBV5-4	few	-	CASSPARGEIATNEKLFF	TGTGCCAGCAGCCCGGCAAGAGGGGAAATCGCAACTAATGAAAAACTGTTTTTT
TRBJ2-2	TRBV2	few	-	CASSDSGELFF	TGTGCCAGCAGTGACAGCGGGGAGCTGTTTTTT
TRBJ2-3	TRBV25-1	-	-	CASRGVGGSTDTQYF	TGTGCCAGCAGGGGCGTTGGCGGGAGCACAGATACGCAGTATTTT
TRBJ2-3	TRBV28	-	TRBD1	CASSSSGQGRDTQYF	TGTGCCAGCAGTTCATCAGGACAGGGGCGGGATACGCAGTATTTT
TRBJ2-2	TRBV5-4	few	-	CASSSQDTGELFF	TGTGCCAGCAGCTCCCAAGACACCGGGGAGCTGTTTTTT
TRBJ2-1	TRBV5-6	-	TRBD1	CASSIGTGLGEQFF	TGTGCCAGCAGCATCGGGACAGGCCTAGGGGAGCAGTTCTTC
TRBJ2-3	TRBV6-1	-	-	CASSEGSRRSGDTQYF	TGTGCCAGCAGTGAAGGTTCGAGGAGATCCGGAGATACGCAGTATTTT
TRBJ2-1	TRBV5-1	few	TRBD2	CASSFSGESSYNEQFF	TGCGCCAGCAGCTTTAGCGGGGAGAGCTCCTACAATGAGCAGTTCTTC
TRBJ2-7	TRBV14	-	-	CASSRKGQTDYSYEQYF	TGTGCCAGCAGCCGGAAAGGGCAAACTGATTACTCCTACGAGCAGTACTTC
TRBJ1-2	TRBV28	few	-	CASSLLARRRGYTF	TGTGCCAGCAGTTTATTAGCCCGTCGCCGTGGCTACACCTTC
TRBJ2-1	TRBV29-1	-	-	CSVEDWRVGQFF	TGCAGCGTTGAAGATTGGAGGGTGGGACAGTTCTTC
TRBJ2-1	TRBV30	few	-	CALKAVYNEQFF	TGTGCCCTCAAGGCAGTGTACAATGAGCAGTTCTTC
TRBJ2-6	TRBV5-1	-	-	CASRGSGANVLTF	TGCGCCAGCAGGGGATCCGGGGCCAACGTCCTGACTTTC
TRBJ1-2	TRBV7-2	-	-	CASSPQGAGYTF	TGTGCCAGCAGCCCACAGGGAGCTGGCTACACCTTC
TRBJ2-3	TRBV5-1	-	TRBD1	CASRRGQSTDTQYF	TGCGCCAGCAGGAGGGGACAGAGCACAGATACGCAGTATTTT
TRBJ2-3	TRBV11-2	-	TRBD1	CASRDREGVTDTQYF	TGTGCCAGCCGGGACAGGGAGGGGGTGACAGATACGCAGTATTTT
TRBJ1-5	TRBV30	-	-	CAWSTDGDQPQHF	TGTGCCTGGAGTACGGACGGAGATCAGCCCCAGCATTTT
TRBJ2-3	TRBV19	few	-	CASSSEADTQYF	TGTGCCAGTAGTTCGGAGGCGGATACGCAGTATTTT
TRBJ2-6	TRBV5-1	-	TRBD1	CASSGGTAPSGANVLTF	TGCGCCAGCAGCGGTGGGACAGCCCCCTCTGGGGCCAACGTCCTGACTTTC
TRBJ2-1	TRBV2	-	TRBD2	CASSPGTSGPYNEQFF	TGTGCCAGCAGCCCCGGGACTAGCGGCCCCTACAATGAGCAGTTCTTC
TRBJ2-2	TRBV10-1	few	-	CASSDLRSPNTGELFF	TGCGCCAGCAGTGATCTCAGGAGTCCCAACACCGGGGAGCTGTTTTTT
TRBJ2-7	TRBV4-2	few	TRBD2	CASSLVLADSYEQYF	TGTGCCAGCAGCTTGGTTCTAGCGGACTCCTACGAGCAGTACTTC
TRBJ1-5	TRBV21-1	few	-	CASSNSKVTPQPQHF	TGTGCCAGCAGCAATAGTAAGGTGACACCTCAGCCCCAGCATTTT